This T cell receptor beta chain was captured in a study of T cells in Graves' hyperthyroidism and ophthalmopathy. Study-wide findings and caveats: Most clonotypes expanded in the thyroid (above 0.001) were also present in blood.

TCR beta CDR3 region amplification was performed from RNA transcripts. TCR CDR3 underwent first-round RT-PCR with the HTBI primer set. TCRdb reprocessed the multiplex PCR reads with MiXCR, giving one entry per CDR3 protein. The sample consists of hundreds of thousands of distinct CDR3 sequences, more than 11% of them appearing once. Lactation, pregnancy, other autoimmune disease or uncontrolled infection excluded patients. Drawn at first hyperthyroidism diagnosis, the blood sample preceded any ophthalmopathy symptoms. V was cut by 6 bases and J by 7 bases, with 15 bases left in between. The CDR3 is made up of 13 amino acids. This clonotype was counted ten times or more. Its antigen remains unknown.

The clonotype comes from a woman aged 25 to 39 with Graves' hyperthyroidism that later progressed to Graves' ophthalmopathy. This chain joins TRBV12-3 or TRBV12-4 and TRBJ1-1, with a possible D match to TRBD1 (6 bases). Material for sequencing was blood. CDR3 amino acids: CASSPGAGFEAFF. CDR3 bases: TGTGCCAGCAGCCCGGGGGCAGGGTTTGAAGCTTTCTTT.